These 9 T cell receptor beta chains were all obtained from the same sample, sequenced in a study of Siglec-9 on CD8 T cells in melanoma. Clones were sequenced by immunoSEQ multiplex PCR, and TCRdb holds only the in-frame ones, with some missing. The sample contains around 35,000 clones, approximately 83% of which appear only once. The sequencing input was Siglec-9- CD8+ T cells sorted from blood. These receptor sequences come from a human donor in good health.

This chain connects TRBV5-6 to TRBJ1-6; no clear D. CDR3 length equals 14 residues. V was trimmed by 4 bases and J by 2 bases, leaving 7 bases between them. In germline, CDR1 is SGHDT, CDR2 YYEEEE. CDR3 nucleotides: TGTGCCAGCAGCCCGACGGCCTATAATTCACCCCTCCACTTT. Amino acids: CASSPTAYNSPLHF.

Written as DNA, the CDR3 is TGTGCCAGCAGTTACGGGGGAGGGGGACAGCCCCAGCATTTT. Its protein is CASSYGGGGQPQHF. This sequence joins TRBV28 and TRBJ1-5, with a weak D call TRBD1 (6 bases). CDR3 length: 14 amino acids. V was shortened by 4 bases and J by 7 bases, with 14 bases between the two germline ends. Germline V gives CDR1 MDHEN, CDR2 SYDVKM.

The chain carries TRBV19 and TRBJ2-1; D is possibly TRBD2 (6 bases). The CDR3 totals 13 residues. Trimming cost V 3 bases and J 10 bases, with 13 bases left between them. Germline V gives CDR1 LNHDA, CDR2 SQIVND (reference sequence). The CDR3 sequence is CASSIHLEGEQFF. DNA of the CDR3: TGTGCCAGTAGTATCCACTTGGAGGGGGAGCAGTTCTTC.

V is TRBV9 and J is TRBJ1-2; a weak D match, TRBD1 (6 bases). Germline-derived CDR1 and CDR2 are SGDLS and YYNGEE. This CDR3 contains 15 residues. The germline V and J ends were trimmed by 3 bases and 3 bases, with 15 bases remaining between them. CDR3: CASSGHRAVYYGYTF. CDR3 DNA: TGTGCCAGCAGCGGCCACAGGGCTGTGTACTATGGCTACACCTTC.

The V and J genes are TRBV27 and TRBJ2-7; possible D gene TRBD2, 6 bases. The germline V gene has CDR1 MNHEY and CDR2 SMNVEV (reference sequence). CDR3 size: 12 residues. Trimming removed 11 bases from V and 4 bases from J, with 15 bases in between. CDR3 DNA sequence: TGTGCCTCCAGGGACTCTCCGTACGAGCAGTACTTC. Translated: CASRDSPYEQYF.

The gene calls are TRBV7-3 and TRBJ2-1; TRBD2 aligns across 9 bases. Per the germline V gene, CDR1 is SGHTA and CDR2 is FQGTGA. Trimming removed 1 base from V and 8 bases from J; junction bases left unmatched: 6. This CDR3 spans 15 amino acids. For the CDR3, the DNA is TGTGCCAGCAGCTTAATCGGAGCGGGGGGCGATGAGCAGTTCTTC. Encoded protein: CASSLIGAGGDEQFF. Full variable domain (remainder filled in from reference TRBV7-3 and TRBJ2-1): GAGVSQTPSNKVTEKGKYVELRCDPISGHTALYWYRQSLGQGPEFLIYFQGTGAADDSGLPNDRFFAVRPEGSVSTLKIQRTERGDSAVYLCASSLIGAGGDEQFFGPGTRLTVL.

This rearrangement joins TRBV5-1 to TRBJ2-2; 8 positions agree with TRBD1. The length of the CDR3 is 18 residues. V lost 4 bases, J lost 4 bases, and 15 bases stayed unmatched. Looked up from germline, CDR1 is SGHRS and CDR2 is YFSETQ. CDR3 residues: CASSLNPTGVRSTGELFF. CDR3 in DNA: TGCGCCAGCAGCCTAAATCCGACAGGGGTTCGGTCCACCGGGGAGCTGTTTTTT.

The gene calls are TRBV10-2 and TRBJ2-5, with D hard to call. The CDR3 sequence is 15 residues long. The V end lost 0 bases, the J end lost 2 bases, and 10 bases lay between the germline ends. The V gene's germline CDR1 is WSHSY and CDR2 SAAADI. The CDR3 DNA is TGCGCCAGCAGTGAGTCGCAAGCGCCTCAAGAGACCCAGTACTTC. Protein product: CASSESQAPQETQYF.

The chain has TRBV19 and TRBJ2-1; D might be TRBD2 (5 bases). Germline assignment: CDR1 LNHDA and CDR2 SQIVND (reference sequence). The CDR3 totals 11 residues. V lost 7 bases and J 9 bases, leaving 10 bases between the germline ends. CDR3 in DNA: TGTGCCAGTACTCTAGCTGGTGAGCAGTTCTTC. Amino acids: CASTLAGEQFF.